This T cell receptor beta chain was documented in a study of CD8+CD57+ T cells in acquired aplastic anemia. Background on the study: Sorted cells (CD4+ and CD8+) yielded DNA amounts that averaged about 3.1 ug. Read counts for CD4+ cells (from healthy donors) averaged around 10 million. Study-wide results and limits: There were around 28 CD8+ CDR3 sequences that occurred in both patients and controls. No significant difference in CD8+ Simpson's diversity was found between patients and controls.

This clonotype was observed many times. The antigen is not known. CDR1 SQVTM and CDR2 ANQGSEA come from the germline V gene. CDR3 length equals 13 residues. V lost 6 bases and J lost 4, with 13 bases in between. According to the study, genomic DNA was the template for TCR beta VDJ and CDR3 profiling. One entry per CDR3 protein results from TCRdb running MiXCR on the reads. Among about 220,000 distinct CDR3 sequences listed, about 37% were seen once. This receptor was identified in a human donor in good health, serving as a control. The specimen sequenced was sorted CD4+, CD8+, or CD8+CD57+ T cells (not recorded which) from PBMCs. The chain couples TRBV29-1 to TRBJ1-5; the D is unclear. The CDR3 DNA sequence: TGCAGCGTAGCTTCAGGATCTAATCAGCCCCAGCATTTT. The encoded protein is CSVASGSNQPQHF.